These 28 T cell receptor beta chains originate from one sample sequenced in a study of read filtering for tumor transcriptome and immune sequencing. The library was built from about 400 ng RNA with molecular barcoded adaptors for alpha/delta and beta/gamma chains. Via MiXCR, TCRdb re-called the reads, giving one row per CDR3 protein. The repertoire holds about 86,000 distinct CDR3 sequences, roughly 12% seen once, with 15% in the top ten. Material for sequencing was a population of CD138-negative cells sorted from bone marrow. All receptors derive from a donor at least 40 years old with multiple myeloma.

This clonotype was picked up many times. The rearrangement uses TRBV10-3 and TRBJ2-6, with TRBD1 matching over 8 bases. The germline V gene encodes CDR1 ENHRY and CDR2 SYGVKD. V lost 4 bases, J lost 0 bases, and 2 bases stayed unmatched. This CDR3 contains 16 residues. CDR3 region: CAISGGQGSGANVLTF. Written as DNA, the CDR3 is TGTGCCATCAGTGGAGGACAGGGCTCTGGGGCCAACGTCCTGACTTTC.

In its sample, this clonotype was seen a few times. The V call is TRBV11-3, the J call TRBJ2-3; 7 nucleotides agree with TRBD2. The V segment lost 3 bases and the J segment 4 bases; nucleotides outside the gene matches: 10. This CDR3 spans 16 amino acids. CDR1 SGHNT and CDR2 YENEEA come from the germline V gene. The CDR3 loop reads CASSLRTSSFPDTQYF. For the CDR3, the DNA is TGTGCCAGCAGCTTGAGGACTAGTAGTTTCCCAGATACGCAGTATTTT.

This clonotype was detected ten times or more. The chain employs TRBV5-1 and TRBJ2-5, with D uncertain. The CDR3 length is 11 residues. Germline CDR1 is SGHRS and CDR2 is YFSETQ. Trimming removed 0 bases at V and 5 bases at J, with 2 bases between. The DNA of the CDR3 is TGCGCCAGCAGCTTGGAGGAGACCCAGTACTTC. This encodes CASSLEETQYF.

This clonotype was counted many times. The gene calls are TRBV11-2 and TRBJ2-5; the D call may be TRBD1 or TRBD2 (5 bases each). The germline V and J ends were trimmed by 3 bases and 5 bases, with 10 bases remaining between them. The germline V gene has CDR1 SGHAT and CDR2 FQNNGV. The CDR3 covers 13 residues. CDR3: CASSFGALETQYF. The DNA of the CDR3 is TGTGCCAGCAGCTTCGGGGCGTTGGAGACCCAGTACTTC.

This clonotype was recorded at least ten times. This sequence joins TRBV12-3 or TRBV12-4 and TRBJ2-2; D may correspond to TRBD1 or TRBD2 (6 bases each). The CDR3 has 15 amino acids. The V end lost 8 bases, the J end lost 6 bases, and 19 bases lay between the germline ends. The CDR3 protein is CASPIFGGGAGELFF. CDR3 DNA: TGTGCCAGCCCTATCTTTGGAGGGGGAGCCGGGGAGCTGTTTTTT.

The table lists this clonotype with many counts. The V call is TRBV7-9, the J call TRBJ1-4; no definite D call. This CDR3 region has 14 residues. V lost 2 bases and J 0 bases, leaving 4 bases between the germline ends. Germline V CDR1 and CDR2: SEHNR, FQNEAQ (reference sequence). CDR3 residues: CASSLRSTNEKLFF. The CDR3, as DNA: TGTGCCAGCAGCTTAAGGTCAACTAATGAAAAACTGTTTTTT.

Ten or more counts support this clonotype. This chain connects TRBV7-2 to TRBJ1-1; tentatively, D is TRBD1 (5 bases). V lost 3 bases and J lost 4, with 15 bases in between. The CDR3 runs to 15 residues. The V gene's germline CDR1 is SGHTA and CDR2 FQGNSA. CDR3 amino acids: CASSFGREGFTEAFF. DNA of the CDR3: TGTGCCAGCAGCTTCGGCAGGGAGGGATTCACTGAAGCTTTCTTT.

The V gene is TRBV30, the J gene TRBJ1-5; 7 positions agree with TRBD1. Per the germline V gene, CDR1 is GTSNPN and CDR2 is SVGIG (reference sequence). CDR3 length: 15 amino acids. Trimming took 0 bases from V and 6 from J; bases not matched to a gene: 8. CDR3 DNA: TGTGCCTGGAGTGTTGGGGCAGCAGGGGGTCAGCCCCAGCATTTT. This gives the protein CAWSVGAAGGQPQHF. Full variable domain (remainder filled in from reference TRBV30 and TRBJ1-5): SQTIHQWPATLVQPVGSPLSLECTVEGTSNPNLYWYRQAAGRGLQLLFYSVGIGQISSEVPQNLSASRPQDRQFILSSKKLLLSDSGFYLCAWSVGAAGGQPQHFGDGTRLSIL.

There are a few counts of this clonotype. This chain joins TRBV10-3 and TRBJ2-5; tentatively, D is TRBD1 or TRBD2 (5 bases each). Trimming shortened V by 6 bases and J by 4 bases, and 12 bases separated the two germline ends. The CDR3 runs 13 residues. Germline V gene sequence: CDR1 ENHRY, CDR2 SYGVKD. In nucleotides, the CDR3 is TGTGCCATCAGGGGGCTAGCAGGAGAGACCCAGTACTTC. Protein sequence: CAIRGLAGETQYF.

This clonotype was observed at least ten times. The J gene is TRBJ1-4, the V gene TRBV20-1; no definite D call. V was cut by 4 bases and J by 5 bases, with 11 bases left in between. There are 13 residues in the CDR3. Germline-derived CDR1 and CDR2 are DFQATT and SNEGSKA (reference sequence). CDR3 nucleotides: TGCAGTGCTACAAGTGACTCAAATGAAAAACTGTTTTTT. Translation gives CSATSDSNEKLFF.

This clonotype was seen repeatedly, ten times or more. V and J are TRBV12-3 or TRBV12-4 and TRBJ2-3; D is ambiguous. The CDR3 has 13 residues. V shed 4 bases and J shed 10 bases, with 15 bases lying between them. CDR3 sequence: CASSSPRPPAQYF. The CDR3 nucleotides are TGTGCCAGCAGTTCTCCTAGGCCTCCGGCGCAGTATTTT.

This clonotype was detected ten times or more. The rearrangement uses TRBV28 and TRBJ1-6, with D uncertain. From germline, CDR1 is MDHEN and CDR2 SYDVKM. CDR3 length: 15 residues. V was trimmed by 5 bases and J by 0 bases, leaving 8 bases between them. CDR3 bases: TGTGCCAGCAGTGGAGGGCTCTCCTATAATTCACCCCTCCACTTT. Translation: CASSGGLSYNSPLHF.

This clonotype was seen at least ten times. V is TRBV6-5 and J is TRBJ2-5; possibly TRBD2 for D (5 bases). This CDR3 has 12 amino acids. The V end lost 8 bases, the J end lost 5 bases, and 12 bases lay between the germline ends. Germline CDR1 MNHEY, CDR2 SVGAGI. CDR3 nucleotides: TGTGCCAGCGGTCGGGATCGGGAGACCCAGTACTTC. Its protein product is CASGRDRETQYF.

The chain uses TRBV5-1 and TRBJ2-5, with TRBD2 matching over 10 bases. This CDR3 spans 16 amino acids. Per germline, CDR1 SGHRS and CDR2 YFSETQ. Trimming took 2 bases from V and 2 from J; bases not matched to a gene: 6. CDR3 sequence: CASSFQGSGGQETQYF. The CDR3 region has the DNA TGCGCCAGCAGCTTCCAGGGTAGCGGGGGGCAAGAGACCCAGTACTTC.

The sample holds a few counts of this clonotype. This likely comes from a read error, as the CDR3 has no conserved phenylalanine or tryptophan at its end. V and J are TRBV11-2 and TRBJ2-1; D perhaps matches TRBD2 (6 bases). The germline gives CDR1 SGHAT, CDR2 FQNNGV. The CDR3 covers 17 residues. With 2 bases removed from V and 2 bases from J, the gap between germline ends came to 16 bases. The chain's CDR3 is CASSLNLGLGPYNEQFS. The CDR3 nucleotides are TGTGCCAGCAGCTTAAACCTGGGACTTGGCCCCTACAATGAGCAGTTCTCC.

The CDR3 is CASSYAWGDGKNIQYF. As DNA, the CDR3 is TGTGCCAGCAGTTACGCCTGGGGCGATGGCAAAAACATTCAGTACTTC. This chain links TRBV6-2 or TRBV6-3 with TRBJ2-4; maybe TRBD1 (5 bases). The CDR3 contains 16 residues. The germline V gene has CDR1 MNHEY and CDR2 SVGEGT. Trimming took off 2 bases at V and 3 bases at J, with 14 bases between the two ends.

This clonotype has at least ten counts. The chain uses TRBV29-1 and TRBJ2-3; possible D gene TRBD1, 6 bases. The V end lost 6 bases, the J end lost 2 bases, and 9 bases lay between the germline ends. CDR1 is SQVTM, CDR2 ANQGSEA, per germline. This CDR3 is 12 amino acids long. Here the CDR3 DNA reads TGCAGCGTGAGGACAGACACAGATACGCAGTATTTT. Its translation is CSVRTDTDTQYF.

Remarks on this clonotype: Because the CDR3 is missing its conserved closing phenylalanine or tryptophan, this is likely a read error. J is TRBJ2-1 and V is TRBV12-3 or TRBV12-4, with D uncertain. With 6 bases removed from V and 10 bases from J, the gap between germline ends came to 16 bases. The CDR3 runs 13 residues. CDR3 sequence: CASSLLVTGEQFL. CDR3 nucleotide sequence: TGTGCCAGCAGCTTATTGGTGACTGGCGAGCAGTTCCTC.

This clonotype was counted many times. The rearrangement joins TRBV4-1 to TRBJ2-2; 7 bases map to TRBD1. The germline V gene has CDR1 MGHRA and CDR2 YSYEKL. Trimming cost V 4 bases and J 5 bases; bases outside gene matches: 4. CDR3 length equals 14 residues. Here the CDR3 reads CASSPQTGTGELFF. CDR3 DNA sequence: TGCGCCAGCAGCCCCCAGACAGGGACCGGGGAGCTGTTTTTT.

This clonotype was counted at least ten times. This rearrangement joins TRBV29-1 to TRBJ2-5; no firm D call. The CDR3 consists of 12 residues. V was shortened by 6 bases and J by 3 bases, with 11 bases between the two germline ends. In germline, CDR1 is SQVTM, CDR2 ANQGSEA. CDR3 in amino acids: CSVALIEETQYF. In DNA, the CDR3 is TGCAGCGTCGCTCTTATCGAAGAGACCCAGTACTTC.

This clonotype was detected many times. This CDR3 reads CSARPLDKHGGRALNYEQYF. In DNA, the CDR3 is TGCAGTGCTAGGCCCCTCGACAAACATGGCGGGAGGGCCTTGAACTACGAGCAGTACTTC. J is TRBJ2-7 and V is TRBV20-1, with 9 bases identical to TRBD2. Trimming cost V 3 bases and J 3 bases; bases outside gene matches: 24. The germline V gene has CDR1 DFQATT and CDR2 SNEGSKA (reference sequence). This CDR3 has 20 residues.

This clonotype was seen ten or more times. The chain couples TRBV12-3 or TRBV12-4 to TRBJ1-5, with 8 bases lining up with TRBD1. Trimming at V came to 6 bases and at J to 6 bases, leaving 4 bases not matched to a gene. This CDR3 contains 13 residues. Written as DNA, the CDR3 is TGTGCCAGCAGCCACAGGGGGGGTCAGCCCCAGCATTTT. This gives the protein CASSHRGGQPQHF.

At least ten counts were recorded for this clonotype. The chain links TRBV14 to TRBJ1-1; maybe TRBD1 (6 bases). The CDR3 length is 16 residues. V was pared by 1 base and J by 0 bases, with 12 bases between. Germline CDR1 is SGHDN and CDR2 is FVKESK. The CDR3 protein is CASSQGRRGLNTEAFF. In nucleotides, the CDR3 is TGTGCCAGCAGCCAAGGGCGGCGGGGGCTGAACACTGAAGCTTTCTTT.

This clonotype was detected once. With a much larger clone just one base away, this may be a read error. The chain links TRBV7-7 to TRBJ2-5; the D gene is possibly TRBD2 (6 bases). The germline V gene has CDR1 SSHAT and CDR2 FNYEAQ (reference sequence). The CDR3 is 16 amino acids. CDR3 sequence: CAGSVGPLGRQETQYF. The CDR3 region has the DNA TGTGCTGGCAGCGTCGGACCACTAGGGAGGCAAGAGACCCAGTACTTC.

As concerns this clonotype: A much more abundant neighbour one base away suggests this may be a read error. This rearrangement joins TRBV6-2 or TRBV6-3 to TRBJ2-1; TRBD1 or TRBD2 may be the D gene (5 bases each). Germline values: CDR1 MNHEY, CDR2 SVGEGT. The CDR3 is made up of 15 amino acids. The CDR3 region is CASSRTGGAYNGQFF. DNA for the CDR3: TGTGCCAGCAGTCGAACAGGAGGAGCCTACAATGGGCAGTTCTTC.

The chain recombines TRBV19 with TRBJ2-7; 11 positions match TRBD1. The CDR3 contains 15 residues. V shed 3 bases, J shed 3 bases, and the junction held 4 bases outside the gene matches. Germline V gives CDR1 LNHDA, CDR2 SQIVND (reference sequence). The DNA of the CDR3 is TGTGCCAGTAGTATCGGACAGGGGGCAAACTACGAGCAGTACTTC. Translating gives CASSIGQGANYEQYF.

This clonotype appeared many times. V and J are TRBV6-6 and TRBJ2-1; tentative D call: TRBD1 (5 bases). Per germline, CDR1 MNHNY and CDR2 SVGAGI (reference sequence). There are 13 residues in the CDR3. V gave up 7 bases and J gave up 2 bases, with 9 bases separating them. The CDR3 loop is CASIDRPYNEQFF. The CDR3 region has the DNA TGTGCCAGCATCGACAGACCCTACAATGAGCAGTTCTTC.

This clonotype was seen ten or more times. This sequence joins TRBV29-1 and TRBJ1-3; TRBD1 might be the D (6 bases). This CDR3 spans 14 amino acids. Trimming took off 5 bases at V and 0 bases at J, with 11 bases between the two ends. Per germline, CDR1 SQVTM and CDR2 ANQGSEA. The CDR3 nucleotides read TGCAGCGTTCAGGGGTACAACTCTGGAAACACCATATATTTT. Protein: CSVQGYNSGNTIYF.